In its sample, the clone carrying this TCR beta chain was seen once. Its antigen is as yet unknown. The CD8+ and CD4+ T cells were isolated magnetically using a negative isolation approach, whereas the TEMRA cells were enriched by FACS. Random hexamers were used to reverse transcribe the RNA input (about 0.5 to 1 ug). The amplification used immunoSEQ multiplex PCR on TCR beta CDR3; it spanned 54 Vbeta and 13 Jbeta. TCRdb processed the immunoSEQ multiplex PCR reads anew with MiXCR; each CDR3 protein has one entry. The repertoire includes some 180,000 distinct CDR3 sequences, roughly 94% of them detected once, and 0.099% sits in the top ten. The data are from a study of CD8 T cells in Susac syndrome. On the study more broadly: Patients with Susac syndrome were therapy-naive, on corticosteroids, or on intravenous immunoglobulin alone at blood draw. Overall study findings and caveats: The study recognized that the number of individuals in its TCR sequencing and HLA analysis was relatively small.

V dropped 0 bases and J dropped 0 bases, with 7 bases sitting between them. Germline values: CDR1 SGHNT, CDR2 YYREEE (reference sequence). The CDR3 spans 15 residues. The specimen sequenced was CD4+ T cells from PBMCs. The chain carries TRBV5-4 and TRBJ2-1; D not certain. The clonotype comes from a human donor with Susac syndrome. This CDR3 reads CASSLDTRSYNEQFF. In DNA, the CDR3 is TGTGCCAGCAGCTTGGACACCCGCTCCTACAATGAGCAGTTCTTC.